This T cell receptor beta chain stems from a study of T cells in narcolepsy. About the research overall: Healthy controls were enrolled alongside patients with narcolepsy type 1 or type 2.

General study findings and limits: Same-patient CSF and blood CD4+ T cell clonotypes included HCRT-specific and TRIB2-specific autoreactive ones. Autoreactive clone sequences were missing from some blood memory CD4+ repertoires. Reportedly, autoreactive clonotypes were serially detected in patients' blood but not controls'.

Germline-derived CDR1 and CDR2 are SGHDT and YYEEEE. V was clipped by 4 bases and J by 6 bases; unmatched bases: 9. The CDR3 extends over 14 amino acids. To note about this clone: Its matching antigen is unknown.

The table came from immunoSEQ multiplex PCR; TCRdb's copy has only in-frame clones and leaves some out. The table has fewer than 40,000 clones, roughly 80% seen once. The chain employs TRBV5-6 and TRBJ2-7; 8 bases are a match to TRBD1. Sequencing was performed on CD45RA- memory CD4+ T cells from PBMCs. The clonotype originates from a human donor with narcolepsy. The CDR3 here is CASSTGTGWGEQYF. The CDR3 nucleotides are TGTGCCAGCAGCACCGGGACAGGTTGGGGCGAGCAGTACTTC.